Below are 2 T cell receptor beta chains sequenced from a single sample in a study of shared clonotypes between healthy human individuals. Assay: immunoSEQ multiplex PCR; the TCRdb copy retains only in-frame clones and omits some. Of about 960,000 clones in the sample, around 80% are singletons; the top ten hold approximately 1.5%. Material: memory CD4+ T cells sorted from blood. Sample subset: CD45RA-negative fraction. The origin of the receptors is a young man in good health.

This clone was found once. Other DNA sequences from this sample encode an identical CDR3 as well. The genes are TRBV2 and TRBJ2-5, with unresolved D. CDR1 SNHLY and CDR2 FYNNEI come from the germline V gene. Trimming removed 4 bases from V and 2 bases from J, with 11 bases in between. The CDR3 length is 14 residues. DNA of the CDR3: TGTGCCAGCAGTGCGACTGGATTTCAAGAGACCCAGTACTTC. Amino acids: CASSATGFQETQYF.

For this clone: Other DNA sequences in the same sample also yield this CDR3. The rearrangement uses TRBV18 and TRBJ2-5, with D possibly called TRBD1 or TRBD2 (5 bases each). The V and J ends lost 2 bases and 3 bases respectively, with 10 bases between them. Per germline, CDR1 KGHSH and CDR2 LQKENI. The CDR3 is 14 amino acids. For the CDR3, the DNA is TGTGCCAGCTCACCAAGTCGAGGGGAAGAGACCCAGTACTTC. This encodes CASSPSRGEETQYF.